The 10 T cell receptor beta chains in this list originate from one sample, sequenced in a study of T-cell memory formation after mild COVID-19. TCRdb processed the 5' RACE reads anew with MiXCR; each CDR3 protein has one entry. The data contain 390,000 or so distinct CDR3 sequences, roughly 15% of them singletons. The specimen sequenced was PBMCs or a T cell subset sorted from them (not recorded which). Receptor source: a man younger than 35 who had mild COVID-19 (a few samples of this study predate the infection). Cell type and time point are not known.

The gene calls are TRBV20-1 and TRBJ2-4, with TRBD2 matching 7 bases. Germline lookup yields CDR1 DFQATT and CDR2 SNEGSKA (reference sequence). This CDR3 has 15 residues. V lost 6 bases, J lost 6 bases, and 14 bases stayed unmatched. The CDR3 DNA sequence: TGCAGTGCCGAGGATGGGGGGGGAGGTCGAAACATTCAGTACTTC. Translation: CSAEDGGGGRNIQYF.

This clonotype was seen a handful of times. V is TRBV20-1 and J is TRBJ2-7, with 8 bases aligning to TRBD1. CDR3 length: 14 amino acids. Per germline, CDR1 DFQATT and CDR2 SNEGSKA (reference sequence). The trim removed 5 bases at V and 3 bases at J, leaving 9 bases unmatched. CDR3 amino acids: CSAEDWTGSYEQYF. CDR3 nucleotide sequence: TGCAGTGCTGAAGACTGGACAGGGAGCTACGAGCAGTACTTC.

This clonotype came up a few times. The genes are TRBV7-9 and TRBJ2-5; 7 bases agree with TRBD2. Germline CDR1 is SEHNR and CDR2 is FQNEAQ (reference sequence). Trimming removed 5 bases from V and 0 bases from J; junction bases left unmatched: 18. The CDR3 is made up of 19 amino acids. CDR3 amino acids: CASSPLGVRTSRDQETQYF. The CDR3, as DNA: TGTGCCAGCAGCCCACTAGGGGTGAGGACTAGTCGGGACCAAGAGACCCAGTACTTC.

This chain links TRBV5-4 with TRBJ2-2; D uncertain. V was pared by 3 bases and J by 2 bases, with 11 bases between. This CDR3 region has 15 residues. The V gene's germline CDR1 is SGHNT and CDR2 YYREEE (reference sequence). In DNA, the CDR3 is TGTGCCAGCAGCTCCGACCAGCGCAACACCGGGGAGCTGTTTTTT. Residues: CASSSDQRNTGELFF.

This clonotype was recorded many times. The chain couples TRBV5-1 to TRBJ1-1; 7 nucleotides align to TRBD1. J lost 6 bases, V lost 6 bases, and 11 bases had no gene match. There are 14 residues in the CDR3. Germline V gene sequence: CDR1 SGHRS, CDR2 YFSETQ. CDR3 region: CASTKGAGEPEAFF. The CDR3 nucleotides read TGCGCCAGCACGAAGGGGGCAGGGGAACCTGAAGCTTTCTTT.

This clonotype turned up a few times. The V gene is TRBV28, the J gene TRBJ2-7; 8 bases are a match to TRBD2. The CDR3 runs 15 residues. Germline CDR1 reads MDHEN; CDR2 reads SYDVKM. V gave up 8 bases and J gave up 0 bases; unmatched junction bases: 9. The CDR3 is CASRSGGGYSYEQYV. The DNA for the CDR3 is TGTGCCAGCCGGAGTGGCGGGGGGTACTCCTACGAGCAGTACGTC.

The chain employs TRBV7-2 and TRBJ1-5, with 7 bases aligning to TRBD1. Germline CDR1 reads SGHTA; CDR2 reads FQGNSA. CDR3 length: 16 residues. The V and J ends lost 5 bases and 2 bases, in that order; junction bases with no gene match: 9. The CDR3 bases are TGTGCCAGCAGCGCCCCAGCAGGGGGAGGCAATCAGCCCCAGCATTTT. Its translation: CASSAPAGGGNQPQHF. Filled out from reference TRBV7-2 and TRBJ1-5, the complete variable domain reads GAGVSQSPSNKVTEKGKDVELRCDPISGHTALYWYRQSLGQGLEFLIYFQGNSAPDKSGLPSDRFSAERTGGSVSTLTIQRTQQEDSAVYLCASSAPAGGGNQPQHFGDGTRLSIL.

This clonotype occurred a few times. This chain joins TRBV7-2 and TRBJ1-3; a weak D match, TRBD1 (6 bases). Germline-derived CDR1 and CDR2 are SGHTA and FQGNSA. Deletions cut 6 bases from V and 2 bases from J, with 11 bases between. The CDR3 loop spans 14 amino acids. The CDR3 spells CASRDTGTGNTIYF. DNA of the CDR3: TGTGCCAGCAGAGATACAGGGACTGGAAACACCATATATTTT.

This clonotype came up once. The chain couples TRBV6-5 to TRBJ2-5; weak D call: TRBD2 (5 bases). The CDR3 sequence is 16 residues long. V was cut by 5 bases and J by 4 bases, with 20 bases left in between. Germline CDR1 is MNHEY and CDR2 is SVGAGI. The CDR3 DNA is TGTGCCAGCAGTCCCCGACTATCTTTTGCGCCAGAGACCCAGTACTTC. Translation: CASSPRLSFAPETQYF.

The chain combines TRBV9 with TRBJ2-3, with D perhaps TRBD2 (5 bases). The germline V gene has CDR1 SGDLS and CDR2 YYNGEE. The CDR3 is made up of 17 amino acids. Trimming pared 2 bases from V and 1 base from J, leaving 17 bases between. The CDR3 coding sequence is TGTGCCAGCAGCGTCCAAGCTGGGAGATTTGGCACAGATACGCAGTATTTT. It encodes CASSVQAGRFGTDTQYF.